This T cell receptor beta chain came from a study of blood T cells in healthy people across ages. The CDR3 is 15 amino acids. The germline CDR1 and CDR2 sequences are SGHRS and YFSETQ. The V gene lost 3 bases and the J gene lost 0 bases, with 13 bases spanning the gap. Study results and limitations: Naive and antigen-experienced cells could not be conclusively compared, given unsorted PBMCs. TCR beta diversity correlated strongly with naive T cell percentage.

A second PCR of roughly 7 to 11 cycles used a sample-barcoded 5' primer and a J-beta primer mix. TCRdb re-derived calls from the 5' RACE reads in MiXCR, one entry per CDR3 protein. The sample comprises 890,000 or so distinct CDR3 sequences, about 62% of which are singletons, and roughly 25% rests with the top ten. This clonotype has just a few counts. Its antigen is not known. This clonotype was obtained from a young man in good health. The specimen sequenced was blood. V and J are TRBV5-1 and TRBJ2-7, with D maybe TRBD1 (6 bases). CDR3 protein: CASSSTGPSSYEQYF. The CDR3 DNA is TGCGCCAGCAGCTCGACAGGCCCGAGCTCCTACGAGCAGTACTTC.